A single sample gave rise to the 30 T cell receptor beta chains below, sequenced in a study of T cell repertoires in cytomegalovirus infection. No antigen has been assigned to these receptors. TCRdb reanalysed the reads using MiXCR and keeps one entry per CDR3 protein. Among around 69,000 distinct CDR3 sequences, roughly 22% were seen once, and the ten largest hold roughly 63%. The source material was CD8+ T cells from cultured PBMCs, sampled from culture after CMV antigen stimulation. The receptors here all came from a human donor in good health (CMV status not recorded). Some clones in this sample may be carry-over from other donors' samples.

This clonotype was counted a few times. The rearrangement joins TRBV27 to TRBJ2-4, with TRBD1 as a possible D gene (6 bases). CDR1 is MNHEY, CDR2 SMNVEV, per germline (reference sequence). With 5 bases removed from V and 0 bases from J, the gap between germline ends came to 11 bases. This CDR3 region has 15 residues. CDR3 sequence (DNA): TGTGCCAGCAGTCCTAACAGGGTAGCCAAAAACATTCAGTACTTC. It yields the protein CASSPNRVAKNIQYF.

This clonotype has only a few counts. V usage is TRBV10-3 and J usage is TRBJ2-1; D remains unclear. The CDR3 contains 15 residues. Per germline, CDR1 ENHRY and CDR2 SYGVKD. The V and J ends lost 0 bases and 0 bases respectively, with 6 bases between them. The DNA for the CDR3 is TGTGCCATCAGTGAGTCGTCCAGCTCCTACAATGAGCAGTTCTTC. The encoded protein is CAISESSSSYNEQFF.

The table lists this clonotype with a few counts. This chain links TRBV28 with TRBJ1-3; unclear D gene. V dropped 5 bases and J dropped 0 bases, with 11 bases sitting between them. CDR3 size: 15 residues. The germline CDR1 and CDR2 sequences are MDHEN and SYDVKM. The CDR3 DNA reads TGTGCCAGCAGTCCCGGTCCTAGCTCTGGAAACACCATATATTTT. It specifies CASSPGPSSGNTIYF.

This clonotype was seen more than once but under ten times. The J gene is TRBJ2-1, the V gene TRBV12-3 or TRBV12-4; no clear D. CDR3 length equals 11 residues. Deletions cut 5 bases from V and 12 bases from J, with 11 bases between. The CDR3 region has the DNA TGTGCCAGCAGTCACCTAAGAAGGCAGTTCTTC. The encoded protein is CASSHLRRQFF.

The V gene is TRBV19, the J gene TRBJ2-1; no definite D call. V dropped 3 bases and J dropped 0 bases, with 9 bases sitting between them. Germline V gene lookup returns CDR1 LNHDA and CDR2 SQIVND (reference sequence). The CDR3 covers 15 residues. The CDR3 reads CASSILLVSYNEQFF. Written as DNA, the CDR3 is TGTGCCAGTAGTATTCTGCTGGTCTCCTACAATGAGCAGTTCTTC.

The chain joins TRBV12-3 or TRBV12-4 to TRBJ2-1, with D perhaps TRBD1 (7 bases). Deletions cut 3 bases from V and 4 bases from J, with 13 bases between. CDR3 length: 15 residues. CDR3 loop: CASSLQGEAYNEQFF. CDR3 bases: TGTGCCAGCAGTTTGCAGGGGGAGGCTTACAATGAGCAGTTCTTC.

This clonotype showed up many times. CDR3 protein: CSVEAQEAWNGYTF. CDR3 DNA sequence: TGCAGCGTTGAAGCACAAGAGGCGTGGAATGGCTACACCTTC. The chain employs TRBV29-1 and TRBJ1-2; no clear D. V shed 1 base and J shed 6 bases, with 15 bases lying between them. Germline-derived CDR1 and CDR2 are SQVTM and ANQGSEA. CDR3 size: 14 residues. Full variable domain (outside the CDR3, taken from reference TRBV29-1 and TRBJ1-2): SAVISQKPSRDICQRGTSLTIQCQVDSQVTMMFWYRQQPGQSLTLIATANQGSEATYESGFVIDKFPISRPNLTFSTLTVSNMSPEDSSIYLCSVEAQEAWNGYTFGSGTRLTVV.

This clonotype was detected a few times. The V call is TRBV6-1, the J call TRBJ1-5; TRBD1 matches 7 bases. This CDR3 comprises 13 residues. V was clipped by 7 bases and J by 7 bases; unmatched bases: 7. In germline, CDR1 is MNHNS, CDR2 SASEGT. The CDR3 sequence: CASTQGGNQPQHF. The CDR3 DNA reads TGTGCCAGCACCCAGGGGGGAAACCAGCCCCAGCATTTT.

CDR3 coding DNA: TGTGCCAGCAGCTTAACTAGCGGGGATACAGATACGCAGTATTTT. Translating gives CASSLTSGDTDTQYF. The chain combines TRBV11-2 with TRBJ2-3; 10 nucleotides line up with TRBD2. Germline V lookup: CDR1 SGHAT, CDR2 FQNNGV. Trimming at V came to 2 bases and at J to 3 bases, leaving 2 bases not matched to a gene. This CDR3 contains 15 residues.

The rearrangement joins TRBV7-4 to TRBJ2-7; 11 bases agree with TRBD2. The CDR3 has 13 residues. Germline CDR1 and CDR2: SGHVT and SQSDAQ. J gave up 3 bases and V 7 bases, and 2 bases lay outside the gene matches. The CDR3: CASTTSGDYEQYF. DNA for the CDR3: TGTGCCAGCACGACTAGCGGGGACTACGAGCAGTACTTC.

This clonotype came up a few times. The rearrangement links TRBV4-3 to TRBJ1-1, with D unclear. Germline lookup yields CDR1 LGHNA and CDR2 YSLEER. Trimming cost V 0 bases and J 8 bases, with 13 bases left between them. There are 14 residues in the CDR3. The CDR3 sequence: CASSQDAQAGEAFF. The CDR3 DNA is TGCGCCAGCAGCCAAGACGCCCAAGCGGGAGAAGCTTTCTTT.

Only a few counts were recorded for this clonotype. V gene TRBV7-9 combines with J gene TRBJ2-2; D call uncertain. Germline V gene data show CDR1 as SEHNR and CDR2 as FQNEAQ (reference sequence). CDR3 length: 17 amino acids. V was trimmed by 3 bases and J by 1 base, leaving 15 bases between them. The CDR3 bases are TGTGCCAGCAGCTTGACCCAAGGTCTGGGGAACACCGGGGAGCTGTTTTTT. It translates to CASSLTQGLGNTGELFF. Complete variable domain (other parts from reference TRBV7-9 and TRBJ2-2): DTGVSQNPRHKITKRGQNVTFRCDPISEHNRLYWYRQTLGQGPEFLTYFQNEAQLEKSRLLSDRFSAERPKGSFSTLEIQRTEQGDSAMYLCASSLTQGLGNTGELFFGEGSRLTVL.

The genes are TRBV4-3 and TRBJ1-1; D ambiguous. CDR1 LGHNA and CDR2 YSLEER come from the germline V gene. V lost 0 bases to trimming and J lost 0 bases, with 8 bases between them. The length of the CDR3 is 15 residues. This chain's CDR3 is CASSQEGSLNTEAFF. CDR3 sequence (DNA): TGCGCCAGCAGCCAAGAGGGCAGTTTGAACACTGAAGCTTTCTTT.

The chain has TRBV20-1 and TRBJ1-4; D is ambiguous. The CDR3 is made up of 11 amino acids. Germline loops: CDR1 DFQATT, CDR2 SNEGSKA (reference sequence). The V gene lost 3 bases and the J gene lost 14 bases, with 13 bases spanning the gap. CDR3 sequence reads: CSASSGRRLFF. The CDR3, as DNA: TGCAGTGCTAGTTCCGGGAGGAGGCTGTTTTTT.

The chain carries TRBV4-3 and TRBJ1-4; D uncertain. With 0 bases removed from V and 0 bases from J, the gap between germline ends came to 5 bases. This CDR3 has 15 amino acids. Germline V gene sequence: CDR1 LGHNA, CDR2 YSLEER. The CDR3 DNA follows: TGCGCCAGCAGCCAAGACGGTACAACTAATGAAAAACTGTTTTTT. Amino acids: CASSQDGTTNEKLFF.

This clonotype showed up just a few times. The V and J genes are TRBV7-9 and TRBJ2-7, with D perhaps TRBD1 (5 bases). Germline lookup yields CDR1 SEHNR and CDR2 FQNEAQ (reference sequence). The CDR3 is 13 residues long. The V and J ends lost 2 bases and 4 bases respectively, with 9 bases between them. The CDR3 region is CASSLKGSYEQYF. The CDR3 nucleotides read TGTGCCAGCAGCTTAAAGGGGTCTTACGAGCAGTACTTC.

This clonotype turned up a few times. V and J are TRBV12-3 or TRBV12-4 and TRBJ1-6; a possible D gene is TRBD1 (5 bases). V shed 6 bases and J shed 7 bases, with 16 bases lying between them. This CDR3 is built from 15 residues. CDR3 sequence: CASSPSGGQNSPLHF. The CDR3 DNA reads as TGTGCCAGCAGCCCCTCCGGGGGTCAAAATTCACCCCTCCACTTT.

This rearrangement joins TRBV6-1 to TRBJ1-5; 10 bases match TRBD1. CDR1 MNHNS and CDR2 SASEGT come from the germline V gene. The CDR3 length is 16 residues. Trimming at V came to 2 bases and at J to 2 bases, leaving 3 bases not matched to a gene. The CDR3 DNA sequence: TGTGCCAGCAGTGAAAAGACAGGGGGCGGCAATCAGCCCCAGCATTTT. It specifies CASSEKTGGGNQPQHF.

This clonotype came up a few times. V and J are TRBV6-5 and TRBJ2-5, with D possibly matching TRBD2 (6 bases). CDR3 size: 13 residues. Trimming shortened V by 2 bases and J by 3 bases, and 7 bases separated the two germline ends. In germline, CDR1 is MNHEY, CDR2 SVGAGI. The CDR3 is CASSYPGEETQYF. CDR3 in DNA: TGTGCCAGCAGTTACCCGGGGGAAGAGACCCAGTACTTC.

This clonotype came up a few times. The rearrangement joins TRBV7-9 to TRBJ2-7, with D possibly TRBD2 on 5 matching bases. V lost 0 bases, J lost 2 bases, and 20 bases lay in between. This CDR3 has 18 residues. From germline, CDR1 is SEHNR and CDR2 FQNEAQ (reference sequence). The CDR3 loop is CASSLATPWQTNPYEQYF. The CDR3 DNA sequence: TGTGCCAGCAGCTTAGCTACTCCCTGGCAGACTAATCCCTACGAGCAGTACTTC.

The chain combines TRBV12-3 or TRBV12-4 with TRBJ2-4, with D tentatively TRBD1 or TRBD2 (5 bases each). V was trimmed by 3 bases and J by 3 bases, leaving 9 bases between them. The CDR3 consists of 14 residues. The CDR3 DNA follows: TGTGCCAGCAGTTTCCCAGGGAGCAAAAACATTCAGTACTTC. It is translated as CASSFPGSKNIQYF.

This clonotype has more than one count but fewer than ten. The chain uses TRBV6-2 or TRBV6-3 and TRBJ1-5; 7 bases are shared with TRBD1. V lost 7 bases to trimming and J lost 5 bases; unmatched junction nucleotides: 8. CDR3 length equals 14 residues. Per the germline V gene, CDR1 is MNHEY and CDR2 is SVGEGT. The CDR3 bases are TGTGCCAGCACGGGAAGACAGGGTTATCAGCCCCAGCATTTT. It yields the protein CASTGRQGYQPQHF.

The chain joins TRBV6-5 to TRBJ1-1; D remains unclear. The V and J ends lost 0 bases and 2 bases respectively, with 10 bases between them. The CDR3 spans 15 residues. The germline CDR1 and CDR2 sequences are MNHEY and SVGAGI. The CDR3 bases are TGTGCCAGCAGTTACTCGAGGGCGGGAAACACTGAAGCTTTCTTT. Amino acids: CASSYSRAGNTEAFF.

The chain recombines TRBV4-1 with TRBJ1-1; D is uncertain. Germline V gene data show CDR1 as MGHRA and CDR2 as YSYEKL. V was clipped by 2 bases and J by 0 bases, with 19 bases between them. This CDR3 comprises 18 residues. The CDR3 DNA follows: TGCGCCAGCAGCCAACGAGACGCCCTAGCTACTATGAACACTGAAGCTTTCTTT. Protein sequence: CASSQRDALATMNTEAFF.

A few counts support this clonotype. The V and J genes are TRBV7-9 and TRBJ2-1, with 8 bases aligning to TRBD2. Germline V lookup: CDR1 SEHNR, CDR2 FQNEAQ (reference sequence). The ends lost 5 bases at V and 1 base at J; junction bases unmatched: 7. This CDR3 contains 16 residues. CDR3 nucleotides: TGTGCCAGCAGCCCCCCCGGGGGGGCTTCCTACAATGAGCAGTTCTTC. Translation gives CASSPPGGASYNEQFF.

The chain combines TRBV27 with TRBJ2-2; 7 positions agree with TRBD1. The germline gives CDR1 MNHEY, CDR2 SMNVEV (reference sequence). V gave up 7 bases and J gave up 3 bases; unmatched junction bases: 8. There are 15 residues in the CDR3. CDR3 nucleotide sequence: TGTGCCAGCATAAGAACCGGGACAGACACCGGGGAGCTGTTTTTT. Residues: CASIRTGTDTGELFF.

The genes are TRBV7-2 and TRBJ2-7; TRBD2 agrees at 10 bases. The junction had 5 bases not matched to a gene; V was cut back by 1 base and J by 2 bases. The CDR3 spans 16 residues. Germline lookup yields CDR1 SGHTA and CDR2 FQGNSA. The DNA for the CDR3 is TGTGCCAGCAGCTTAGAACTAGCGGGGTCCACCTACGAGCAGTACTTC. Its translation: CASSLELAGSTYEQYF.

J is TRBJ2-1 and V is TRBV19; D possibly corresponds to TRBD2 (6 bases). Germline CDR1 reads LNHDA; CDR2 reads SQIVND (reference sequence). This CDR3 is built from 13 residues. V lost 1 base to trimming and J lost 9 bases, with 10 bases between them. In nucleotides, the CDR3 is TGTGCCAGTAGTATAGTGTCTAGCGCTGAGCAGTTCTTC. This translates into CASSIVSSAEQFF.

This clonotype appeared many times. The chain is built from TRBV7-8 and TRBJ1-2; D call uncertain. V was shortened by 1 base and J by 5 bases, with 8 bases between the two germline ends. Germline V gene lookup returns CDR1 SGHVS and CDR2 FQNEAQ. There are 13 residues in the CDR3. The chain's CDR3 is CASSLGGLYGYTF. The CDR3 bases are TGTGCCAGCAGCTTAGGCGGTCTTTATGGCTACACCTTC.

This clonotype was counted a single time. Germline is not matched at one junction end, which may reflect a read error. This chain joins TRBV7-2 and TRBJ1-3, with 10 bases matching TRBD1. The germline V gene encodes CDR1 SGHTA and CDR2 FQGNSA. The CDR3 has 16 residues. The CDR3 sequence is CAISPRGDRGGNTIYF. DNA for the CDR3: TGTGCCATCAGCCCAAGGGGGGACAGGGGCGGAAACACCATATATTTT.